This T cell receptor beta chain derives from a study of regulatory T cells in long-lasting Graves disease. Regarding time point: newly diagnosed GD, antithyroid drugs for less than 3 months. PBMCs provided the RNA from which the TCR library was made. Peripheral blood, approximately 9.6 milliliters of it, was drawn into EDTA tubes. Building the TCR beta libraries relied on iRepertoire HTBI primers, and CDR3 regions underwent Arm-PCR. Original methodology: Samples revealed 62 TRBV and around 13 TRBJ segments. One entry per CDR3 protein, called by TCRdb with MiXCR from the multiplex PCR reads. The V and J calls were not made by the authors but by TCRdb's processing. Here the sample spans approximately 560,000 distinct CDR3 sequences, approximately 16% being singletons. This clonotype appeared many times. The CDR3 spans 13 residues. Germline V gene lookup returns CDR1 SNHLY and CDR2 FYNNEI. V was clipped by 7 bases and J by 7 bases; unmatched bases: 9.

These data were also reused for a study on T cells in Graves' hyperthyroidism and ophthalmopathy.

The rearrangement uses TRBV2 and TRBJ1-1, with 7 bases fitting TRBD1. The sequences come from peripheral blood mononuclear cells (PBMCs), collected at new diagnosis, from a patient treated with antithyroid drugs. The source of this sequence is a man aged 18 to 30 with Graves disease. This chain's CDR3 is CASTGTAGVEAFF. The DNA for the CDR3 is TGTGCCAGCACCGGGACAGCTGGGGTTGAAGCTTTCTTT.